This is a list of T cell receptor beta chains from one sample in a study of T cell repertoires in cytomegalovirus infection. From the reads, TCRdb called clonotypes with MiXCR, one entry per CDR3 protein. The sample contains around 530,000 distinct CDR3 sequences, about 30% of which appear only once. Sequenced: PBMCs. These TCRs come from a human donor in good health (CMV status not recorded). Some clones in this sample may be carry-over from other donors' samples. Each CDR3 is given with its conserved first and last residue. Each record gives: CDR3 DNA, CDR3 protein, clone size, V gene, CDR3 length, J gene, D gene. The D gene is left open where the match is weak. Only part of the rows carry a size: once, few, many, or a class if the clone is expanded.

CDR3 DNA: TGTGCCAGCAGTTACAGTCTGGTAAGCAATCAGCCCCAGCATTTT; CDR3 protein: CASSYSLVSNQPQHF; clone size: NA; V gene: TRBV6-2/TRBV6-3; CDR3 length: 15; J gene: TRBJ1-5; D gene: NA
CDR3 DNA: TGTGCCAGCAGGAGACCCGGGGACAGGGCTAACTATGGCTACACCTTC; CDR3 protein: CASRRPGDRANYGYTF; clone size: many; V gene: TRBV11-2; CDR3 length: 16; J gene: TRBJ1-2; D gene: TRBD1
CDR3 DNA: TGCGCCAGCAGCTTGGGCCCAGGCGGGAGGGATTACAATGAGCAGTTCTTC; CDR3 protein: CASSLGPGGRDYNEQFF; clone size: NA; V gene: TRBV5-1; CDR3 length: 17; J gene: TRBJ2-1; D gene: TRBD2
CDR3 DNA: TGTGCCAGCAGTTACACTAGCGGAGGGCAGGAGCAGTTCTTC; CDR3 protein: CASSYTSGGQEQFF; clone size: NA; V gene: TRBV6-6; CDR3 length: 14; J gene: TRBJ2-1; D gene: TRBD2
CDR3 DNA: TGTGCCAGCAGCTCATTCTTCGATACGCAGTATTTT; CDR3 protein: CASSSFFDTQYF; clone size: many; V gene: TRBV7-2; CDR3 length: 12; J gene: TRBJ2-3; D gene: NA
CDR3 DNA: TGTGCCAGCAGCCCCATAGCGGGAGGAGGCCCAGATACGCAGTATTTT; CDR3 protein: CASSPIAGGGPDTQYF; clone size: many; V gene: TRBV7-2; CDR3 length: 16; J gene: TRBJ2-3; D gene: TRBD2
CDR3 DNA: TGTGCCAGCAGCCAGAGCGGGGTGTACGAGCAGTACTTC; CDR3 protein: CASSQSGVYEQYF; clone size: once; V gene: TRBV5-5; CDR3 length: 13; J gene: TRBJ2-7; D gene: TRBD2
CDR3 DNA: TGTGCCATCAGTGAGTCAGCGACCTATGGCTACACCTTC; CDR3 protein: CAISESATYGYTF; clone size: NA; V gene: TRBV10-3; CDR3 length: 13; J gene: TRBJ1-2; D gene: NA
CDR3 DNA: TGTGCCAGCAGGGGGGGTGGACAGGTGACAGATACGCAGTATTTT; CDR3 protein: CASRGGGQVTDTQYF; clone size: NA; V gene: TRBV7-2; CDR3 length: 15; J gene: TRBJ2-3; D gene: NA
CDR3 DNA: TGTGCCAGTAGTATTCTTAGCGGGAGGCATAATGAGCAGTTCTTC; CDR3 protein: CASSILSGRHNEQFF; clone size: NA; V gene: TRBV19; CDR3 length: 15; J gene: TRBJ2-1; D gene: TRBD2
CDR3 DNA: TGTGCCACCAGCCCCATGGGTCCGACAGATACGCAGTATTTT; CDR3 protein: CATSPMGPTDTQYF; clone size: NA; V gene: TRBV27; CDR3 length: 14; J gene: TRBJ2-3; D gene: NA
CDR3 DNA: TGTGCCATCAGTGGGGACAGGGCAGATACGCAGTATTTT; CDR3 protein: CAISGDRADTQYF; clone size: NA; V gene: TRBV10-3; CDR3 length: 13; J gene: TRBJ2-3; D gene: TRBD1
CDR3 DNA: TGTGCCAGCCTACGGGACATCGGTGTGGATGAGCAGTTCTTC; CDR3 protein: CASLRDIGVDEQFF; clone size: NA; V gene: TRBV2; CDR3 length: 14; J gene: TRBJ2-1; D gene: NA
CDR3 DNA: TGTGCCAGCAGCCAAGGGGACTACCTAAGCCAGTACTTC; CDR3 protein: CASSQGDYLSQYF; clone size: NA; V gene: TRBV7-2; CDR3 length: 13; J gene: TRBJ2-5; D gene: TRBD2
CDR3 DNA: TGTGCCAGCAGTAAAGGACTAGCCGGTACAGATACGCAGTATTTT; CDR3 protein: CASSKGLAGTDTQYF; clone size: NA; V gene: TRBV2; CDR3 length: 15; J gene: TRBJ2-3; D gene: TRBD2
CDR3 DNA: TGTGCCAGTAGTCCGGGGCCGCGCCGTATGAACACTGAAGCTTTCTTT; CDR3 protein: CASSPGPRRMNTEAFF; clone size: few; V gene: TRBV19; CDR3 length: 16; J gene: TRBJ1-1; D gene: NA
CDR3 DNA: TGTGCCAGCGGAAGGGGAAATCAGCCCCAGCATTTT; CDR3 protein: CASGRGNQPQHF; clone size: few; V gene: TRBV6-2/TRBV6-3; CDR3 length: 12; J gene: TRBJ1-5; D gene: NA
CDR3 DNA: TGTGCCAGTAGTATCGGGGAGGGCACTGAAGCTTTCTTT; CDR3 protein: CASSIGEGTEAFF; clone size: NA; V gene: TRBV19; CDR3 length: 13; J gene: TRBJ1-1; D gene: NA
CDR3 DNA: TGTGCCAGCAGTCGTCCCGGGACAGGGAACTATGGCTACACCTTC; CDR3 protein: CASSRPGTGNYGYTF; clone size: few; V gene: TRBV28; CDR3 length: 15; J gene: TRBJ1-2; D gene: TRBD1
CDR3 DNA: TGTGCCTGGAGATCTGCGGGTAGAACCTACAATGAGCAGTTCTTC; CDR3 protein: CAWRSAGRTYNEQFF; clone size: NA; V gene: TRBV30; CDR3 length: 15; J gene: TRBJ2-1; D gene: NA
CDR3 DNA: TGTGCCAGCAGCCCAGGGATGGGTAAAAATTCACCCCTCCACTTT; CDR3 protein: CASSPGMGKNSPLHF; clone size: few; V gene: TRBV7-9; CDR3 length: 15; J gene: TRBJ1-6; D gene: NA
CDR3 DNA: TGTGCCAGCAGCACAAGACTAGCGGGAGGGCCTCACTACAATGAGCAGTTCTTC; CDR3 protein: CASSTRLAGGPHYNEQFF; clone size: few; V gene: TRBV7-2; CDR3 length: 18; J gene: TRBJ2-1; D gene: TRBD2
CDR3 DNA: TGCAGTGCTAGTAGCAGGGCGAAGGACATTCAGTACTTC; CDR3 protein: CSASSRAKDIQYF; clone size: NA; V gene: TRBV20-1; CDR3 length: 13; J gene: TRBJ2-4; D gene: NA
CDR3 DNA: TGTGCCAGCAGTCCCAACAGGGTCACTGAAGCTTTCTTT; CDR3 protein: CASSPNRVTEAFF; clone size: few; V gene: TRBV12-3/TRBV12-4; CDR3 length: 13; J gene: TRBJ1-1; D gene: NA
CDR3 DNA: TGTGCCAGCAGCTCCGGGACTAGCGGGGGTTACTCCTACAATGAGCAGTTCTTC; CDR3 protein: CASSSGTSGGYSYNEQFF; clone size: few; V gene: TRBV11-2; CDR3 length: 18; J gene: TRBJ2-1; D gene: TRBD2
CDR3 DNA: TGTGCCAGCAGCTTATTGGGACTAGCGGGAGGCAATGAGCAGTTCTTC; CDR3 protein: CASSLLGLAGGNEQFF; clone size: NA; V gene: TRBV7-8; CDR3 length: 16; J gene: TRBJ2-1; D gene: TRBD2
CDR3 DNA: TGCAGTGCTACAGAAGCGGGAGTTGGAATGGAGACCCAGTACTTC; CDR3 protein: CSATEAGVGMETQYF; clone size: NA; V gene: TRBV20-1; CDR3 length: 15; J gene: TRBJ2-5; D gene: TRBD2
CDR3 DNA: TGTGCCAGCAGCCTCGGGACAGGGAGGCACGAGCAGTACTTC; CDR3 protein: CASSLGTGRHEQYF; clone size: NA; V gene: TRBV6-5; CDR3 length: 14; J gene: TRBJ2-7; D gene: TRBD1
CDR3 DNA: TGTGCCAGCAGCCAGAGGAGCTCTGGAAACACCATATATTTT; CDR3 protein: CASSQRSSGNTIYF; clone size: many; V gene: TRBV7-8; CDR3 length: 14; J gene: TRBJ1-3; D gene: NA
CDR3 DNA: TGCAGCGTTGAACGACAGGACCTTGAAGCTTTCTTT; CDR3 protein: CSVERQDLEAFF; clone size: NA; V gene: TRBV29-1; CDR3 length: 12; J gene: TRBJ1-1; D gene: NA
CDR3 DNA: TGTGCCAGCAGCTTGACCGGACAGGGGATAAATCAGCCCCAGCATTTT; CDR3 protein: CASSLTGQGINQPQHF; clone size: NA; V gene: TRBV5-4; CDR3 length: 16; J gene: TRBJ1-5; D gene: TRBD1
CDR3 DNA: TGTGCCTGGAGTCCACGGCAAGAGACCCAGTACTTC; CDR3 protein: CAWSPRQETQYF; clone size: NA; V gene: TRBV30; CDR3 length: 12; J gene: TRBJ2-5; D gene: NA
CDR3 DNA: TGTGCCAGCAGTGTACAGGGAAAAAACTACGAGCAGTACTTC; CDR3 protein: CASSVQGKNYEQYF; clone size: NA; V gene: TRBV2; CDR3 length: 14; J gene: TRBJ2-7; D gene: NA
CDR3 DNA: TGTGCCAGCAGTTTCTCCGGGTTGGGCTATGGCTACACCTTC; CDR3 protein: CASSFSGLGYGYTF; clone size: many; V gene: TRBV12-3/TRBV12-4; CDR3 length: 14; J gene: TRBJ1-2; D gene: NA
CDR3 DNA: TGTGCCAGCAGAACACCGGCGGACAGGGGCCACGAGCAGTACTTC; CDR3 protein: CASRTPADRGHEQYF; clone size: NA; V gene: TRBV11-2; CDR3 length: 15; J gene: TRBJ2-7; D gene: TRBD1
CDR3 DNA: TGTGCCAGCAGTTTATTCAGCTCTCCCGGGGAGCTGTTTTTT; CDR3 protein: CASSLFSSPGELFF; clone size: NA; V gene: TRBV12-3/TRBV12-4; CDR3 length: 14; J gene: TRBJ2-2; D gene: NA
CDR3 DNA: TGCGCCAGCAGCCAAGGGGGGCAGGGCATCTTGGGTGAAAAACTGTTTTTT; CDR3 protein: CASSQGGQGILGEKLFF; clone size: few; V gene: TRBV4-3; CDR3 length: 17; J gene: TRBJ1-4; D gene: NA
CDR3 DNA: TGCGCCAGCAGCTACCTAGCAGGGTCCGGGGAGCTGTTTTTT; CDR3 protein: CASSYLAGSGELFF; clone size: few; V gene: TRBV4-3; CDR3 length: 14; J gene: TRBJ2-2; D gene: NA
CDR3 DNA: TGTGCCAGCAGCTTTACGTACCAAGAGACCCAGTACTTC; CDR3 protein: CASSFTYQETQYF; clone size: many; V gene: TRBV11-2; CDR3 length: 13; J gene: TRBJ2-5; D gene: NA